This note documents a single T cell receptor (beta chain) sequence. TCRdb itself ran the 5' RACE reads through MiXCR, one entry per CDR3 protein. Among some 46,000 distinct CDR3 sequences, approximately 19% were seen once, and the ten largest hold approximately 2.8%. The sample belongs to a study of chronic HIV infection and antiretroviral therapy. The germline gives CDR1 SGDLS, CDR2 YYNGEE. This CDR3 is built from 18 residues. V dropped 0 bases and J dropped 3 bases, with 22 bases sitting between them. V and J are TRBV9 and TRBJ2-7; D is possibly TRBD2 (6 bases). The TCR sequence derives from an adult who had HIV and had not received antiretroviral therapy, or was an uninfected healthy control (not recorded which). The specimen was peripheral blood. The CDR3, as DNA: TGTGCCAGCAGCGTAGGGGACTCCCAATCCCTCCTGGTCTACGAGCAGTACTTC. Protein product: CASSVGDSQSLLVYEQYF.